The clone carrying this TCR beta chain occurred a few times. Its antigen is unidentified. One entry per CDR3 protein results from TCRdb running MiXCR on the 5' RACE reads. The sample includes about 400,000 distinct CDR3 sequences, 23% seen only once; the top ten take around 13%. This specimen comes from a study of T-cell memory formation after mild COVID-19. Study-wide results and caveats: The appearance of some responding clones in pre-infection memory suggested that cross-reactive memory joined. Shrinking CD4+ clones resided mostly in CM and EM, and CD8+ ones in EMRA.

This sequence was found in an adult woman who had mild COVID-19 (a few samples of this study predate the infection). Cell type and time point are not known. The specimen was PBMCs or a T cell subset sorted from them (not recorded which).

As DNA, the CDR3 is TGTGCCAGCAGCCCCCTCGGCAGCGGGAGGGCTGGGGCCAACGTCCTGACTTTC. This gives the protein CASSPLGSGRAGANVLTF. V gene TRBV7-2 combines with J gene TRBJ2-6; 10 nucleotides line up with TRBD2. The V gene's germline CDR1 is SGHTA and CDR2 FQGNSA. This CDR3 contains 18 residues. Germline trimming cut 5 bases from V and 2 bases from J; bases unmatched to any gene: 9.